Following are 19 T cell receptor beta chains from one sample sequenced in a study of radiotherapy plus CTLA-4 blockade in lung cancer. Sequencing used immunoSEQ multiplex PCR; TCRdb keeps in-frame clones, though not all of them. The sample includes 45,000 or so clones, more than 70% of them seen just once. Sequencing was performed on peripheral blood, taken from a patient treated with radiotherapy plus ipilimumab. These receptors were obtained from a human donor with non-small cell lung cancer who had stable disease on radiotherapy plus ipilimumab.

This chain uses TRBV7-9 with TRBJ1-4; tentative D call: TRBD1 (5 bases). The CDR3 sequence is 16 residues long. V dropped 3 bases and J dropped 0 bases, with 11 bases sitting between them. Germline loops: CDR1 SEHNR, CDR2 FQNEAQ (reference sequence). The CDR3 spells CASSFGGEATNEKLFF. The CDR3 region has the DNA TGTGCCAGCAGCTTTGGGGGAGAAGCAACTAATGAAAAACTGTTTTTT.

The rearrangement links TRBV11-3 to TRBJ2-2; 8 nucleotides match TRBD2. V was clipped by 0 bases and J by 0 bases; unmatched bases: 6. Germline V lookup: CDR1 SGHNT, CDR2 YENEEA. The CDR3 is 18 residues long. This CDR3 is CASSLDTRGASNTGELFF. The CDR3 bases are TGTGCCAGCAGCTTAGATACGCGGGGGGCGTCGAACACCGGGGAGCTGTTTTTT.

The chain combines TRBV5-4 with TRBJ1-1, with D unresolved. The CDR3 is 14 residues long. Germline V gene lookup returns CDR1 SGHNT and CDR2 YYREEE (reference sequence). Between the trimmed V and J ends, which lost 1 base and 11 bases, there was a span of 18 bases. CDR3 loop: CASSLLAGESRAFF. CDR3 sequence (DNA): TGTGCCAGCAGCTTGTTAGCTGGGGAGAGTCGGGCTTTCTTT.

The V and J genes are TRBV6-6 and TRBJ1-5; 8 nucleotides line up with TRBD1. With V trimmed by 4 bases and J by 6 bases, 8 bases remained unmatched. The germline V gene has CDR1 MNHNY and CDR2 SVGAGI (reference sequence). The CDR3 has 15 amino acids. Here the CDR3 DNA reads TGTGCCAGCAGTTTAGGACAGGGTTTTCGTCAGCCCCAGCATTTT. Translating gives CASSLGQGFRQPQHF.

The chain joins TRBV19 to TRBJ2-7; D is perhaps TRBD1 (6 bases). Trimming left V 5 bases short and J 5 bases short, with 13 bases between. CDR1 and CDR2 from the germline V gene are LNHDA and SQIVND (reference sequence). The CDR3 is 13 residues long. The CDR3 DNA reads TGTGCCAGTAGTTTACAGGGTAAGGACGAGCAGTACTTC. Amino acid sequence: CASSLQGKDEQYF.

This clone showed up just a few times. J is TRBJ2-7 and V is TRBV6-6; perhaps TRBD1 as D (6 bases). The V gene's germline CDR1 is MNHNY and CDR2 SVGAGI (reference sequence). The CDR3 contains 14 residues. Between the trimmed V and J ends, which lost 6 bases and 7 bases, there was a span of 19 bases. The CDR3 region is CASRRDIRSSEQYV. The CDR3 DNA is TGTGCCAGCAGAAGGGACATCAGGAGTTCGGAGCAGTACGTC.

The V and J genes are TRBV6-1 and TRBJ1-1; D not certain. V was pared by 4 bases and J by 1 base, with 10 bases between. The CDR3 length is 14 residues. Germline-derived CDR1 and CDR2 are MNHNS and SASEGT. CDR3 region: CASSVRFSNTEAFF. In DNA, the CDR3 is TGTGCCAGCAGTGTGAGGTTCTCGAACACTGAAGCTTTCTTT.

The genes are TRBV7-2 and TRBJ2-7; 8 nucleotides line up with TRBD1. The V segment lost 1 base and the J segment 4 bases; nucleotides outside the gene matches: 6. This CDR3 is 15 amino acids long. CDR1 is SGHTA and CDR2 is FQGNSA in the germline V gene. CDR3 protein: CASSLGADRAYEQYF. The CDR3, as DNA: TGTGCCAGCAGCTTAGGAGCGGACAGGGCGTACGAGCAGTACTTC.

The rearrangement joins TRBV6-6 to TRBJ1-5; D not resolved. The V end was cut by 2 bases, the J end by 4 bases, with 6 bases between. This CDR3 region has 13 residues. The germline V gene has CDR1 MNHNY and CDR2 SVGAGI (reference sequence). The CDR3 reads CASSYEGNQPQHF. CDR3 DNA sequence: TGTGCCAGCAGTTACGAGGGAAATCAGCCCCAGCATTTT.

The rearrangement uses TRBV5-1 and TRBJ1-2, with a possible D match to TRBD1 (6 bases). CDR3 length: 13 residues. The ends were cut back, 5 bases at V and 2 bases at J, with 10 bases in the middle. Looked up from germline, CDR1 is SGHRS and CDR2 is YFSETQ. CDR3 nucleotides: TGCGCCAGCAGGGAAGGACAGAACTATGGCTACACCTTC. Protein: CASREGQNYGYTF.

This chain connects TRBV6-4 to TRBJ1-4, with D possibly being TRBD1 (6 bases). CDR1 and CDR2 from the germline V gene are MRHNA and SNTAGT. The length of the CDR3 is 14 residues. Trimming cost V 7 bases and J 7 bases, with 16 bases left between them. CDR3 sequence reads: CASNTGTESEKLFF. The DNA for the CDR3 is TGTGCCAGCAATACAGGGACGGAAAGTGAAAAACTGTTTTTT.

The rearrangement joins TRBV5-1 to TRBJ1-5; D gene ambiguous. CDR1 and CDR2 (germline): SGHRS, YFSETQ. The CDR3 extends over 15 amino acids. V was trimmed by 0 bases and J by 4 bases, leaving 11 bases between them. DNA of the CDR3: TGCGCCAGCAGCTTGGCCCGCGCAGTTAATCAGCCCCAGCATTTT. It specifies CASSLARAVNQPQHF. Full variable domain (missing parts from reference TRBV5-1 and TRBJ1-5): KAGVTQTPRYLIKTRGQQVTLSCSPISGHRSVSWYQQTPGQGLQFLFEYFSETQRNKGNFPGRFSGRQFSNSRSEMNVSTLELGDSALYLCASSLARAVNQPQHFGDGTRLSIL.

The chain joins TRBV5-6 to TRBJ1-4, with 7 bases that match TRBD1. The CDR3 runs to 16 residues. Germline CDR1 SGHDT, CDR2 YYEEEE. With V trimmed by 1 base and J by 0 bases, 3 bases remained unmatched. In DNA form, the CDR3 reads TGTGCCAGCAGCTTGCCGGGACAGACAACTAATGAAAAACTGTTTTTT. This codes for CASSLPGQTTNEKLFF.

The genes are TRBV19 and TRBJ2-5; 9 bases are a match to TRBD2. The V segment lost 3 bases and the J segment 2 bases; nucleotides outside the gene matches: 7. CDR1 LNHDA and CDR2 SQIVND come from the germline V gene (reference sequence). The CDR3 extends over 16 amino acids. CDR3 in DNA: TGTGCCAGTAGTATTGCTAGCGGGGCCCTACAAGAGACCCAGTACTTC. Its protein is CASSIASGALQETQYF.

The CDR3 coding sequence is TGTGCCAGCAGCTTGGGCAAGGAGGAGACCCAGTACTTC. Translation gives CASSLGKEETQYF. This chain links TRBV5-4 with TRBJ2-5, with no clear D. The ends were cut back, 0 bases at V and 5 bases at J, with 8 bases in the middle. Germline V CDR1 and CDR2: SGHNT, YYREEE (reference sequence). The CDR3 sequence is 13 residues long.

The chain combines TRBV7-2 with TRBJ2-3, with D possibly matching TRBD1 (6 bases). CDR1 is SGHTA and CDR2 is FQGNSA in the germline V gene. The length of the CDR3 is 14 residues. With 6 bases removed from V and 6 bases from J, the gap between germline ends came to 16 bases. CDR3 DNA sequence: TGTGCCAGCAGACCCACCGCAGGGGCGGATACGCAGTATTTT. Translated, it gives CASRPTAGADTQYF.

The chain links TRBV4-2 to TRBJ1-6; possibly TRBD1 for D (6 bases). The CDR3 length is 17 residues. Trimming took off 0 bases at V and 8 bases at J, with 17 bases between the two ends. From germline, CDR1 is LGHNA and CDR2 YNFKEQ. Written as DNA, the CDR3 is TGTGCCAGCAGCCAAGATTTGGGTAGGAGGGGGTATTCACCCCTCCACTTT. It encodes CASSQDLGRRGYSPLHF.

This chain connects TRBV5-1 to TRBJ2-5, with D uncertain. This CDR3 has 14 amino acids. Deletions cut 0 bases from V and 3 bases from J, with 9 bases between. The germline V gene encodes CDR1 SGHRS and CDR2 YFSETQ. CDR3 sequence (DNA): TGCGCCAGCAGCTTGGGTGCAGGAAAAGAGACCCAGTACTTC. This sequence encodes CASSLGAGKETQYF.

The V call is TRBV11-2, the J call TRBJ1-2; D gene ambiguous. CDR1 is SGHAT and CDR2 is FQNNGV in the germline V gene. V was pared by 4 bases and J by 3 bases, with 12 bases between. The CDR3 has 14 residues. This CDR3 reads CASSSLSADYGYTF. The CDR3 nucleotides read TGTGCCAGCAGCTCGCTCAGTGCAGACTATGGCTACACCTTC.